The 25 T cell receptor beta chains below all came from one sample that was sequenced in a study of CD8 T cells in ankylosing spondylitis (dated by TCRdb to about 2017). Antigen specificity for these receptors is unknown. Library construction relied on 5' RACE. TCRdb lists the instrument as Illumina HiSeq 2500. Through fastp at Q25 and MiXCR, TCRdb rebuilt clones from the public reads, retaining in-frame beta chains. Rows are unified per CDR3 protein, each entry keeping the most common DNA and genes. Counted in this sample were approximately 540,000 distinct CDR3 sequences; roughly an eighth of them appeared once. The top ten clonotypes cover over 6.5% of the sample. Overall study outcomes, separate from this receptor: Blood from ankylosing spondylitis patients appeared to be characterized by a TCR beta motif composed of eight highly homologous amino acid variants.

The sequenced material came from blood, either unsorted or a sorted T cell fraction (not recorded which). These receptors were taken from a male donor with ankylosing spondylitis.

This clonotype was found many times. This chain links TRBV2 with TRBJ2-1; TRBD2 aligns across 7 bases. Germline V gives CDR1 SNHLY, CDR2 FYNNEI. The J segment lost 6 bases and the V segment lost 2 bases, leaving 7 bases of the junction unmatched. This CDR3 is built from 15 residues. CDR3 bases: TGTGCCAGCAGTGAAATGGCGGGAGTCTTCAATGAGCAGTTCTTC. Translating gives CASSEMAGVFNEQFF.

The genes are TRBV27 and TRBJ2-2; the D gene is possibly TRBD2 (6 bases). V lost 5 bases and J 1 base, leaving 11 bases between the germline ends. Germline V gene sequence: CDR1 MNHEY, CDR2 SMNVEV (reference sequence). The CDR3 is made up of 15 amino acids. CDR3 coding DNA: TGTGCCAGCAGTCCGGCGGGACTGAACACCGGGGAGCTGTTTTTT. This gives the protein CASSPAGLNTGELFF.

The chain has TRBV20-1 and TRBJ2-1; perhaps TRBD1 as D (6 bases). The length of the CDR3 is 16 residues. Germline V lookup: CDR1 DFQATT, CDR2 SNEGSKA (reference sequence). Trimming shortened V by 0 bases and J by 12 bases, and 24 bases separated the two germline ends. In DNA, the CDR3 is TGCAGTGCTAGAGATCGGCCAGGGGCGCGACAGGACGCGCAGTTCTTC. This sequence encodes CSARDRPGARQDAQFF.

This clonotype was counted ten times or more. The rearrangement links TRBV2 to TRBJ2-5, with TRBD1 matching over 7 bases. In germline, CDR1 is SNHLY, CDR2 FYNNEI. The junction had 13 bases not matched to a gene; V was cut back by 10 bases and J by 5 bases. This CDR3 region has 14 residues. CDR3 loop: CATHTTGSVETQYF. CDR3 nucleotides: TGTGCCACCCACACGACAGGGTCGGTGGAGACCCAGTACTTC.

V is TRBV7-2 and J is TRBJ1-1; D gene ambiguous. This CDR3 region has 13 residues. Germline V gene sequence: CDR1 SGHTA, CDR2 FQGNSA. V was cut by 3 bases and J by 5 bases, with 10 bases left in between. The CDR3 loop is CASSLTWRTEAFF. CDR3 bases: TGTGCCAGCAGCTTGACTTGGAGGACTGAAGCTTTCTTT.

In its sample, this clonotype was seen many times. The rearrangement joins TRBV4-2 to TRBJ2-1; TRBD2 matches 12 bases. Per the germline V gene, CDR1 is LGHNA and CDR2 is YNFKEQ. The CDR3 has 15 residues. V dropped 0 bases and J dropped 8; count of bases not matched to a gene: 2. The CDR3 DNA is TGTGCCAGCAGCCAAGAACTAGCGGGAGGACATGAGCAGTTCTTC. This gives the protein CASSQELAGGHEQFF.

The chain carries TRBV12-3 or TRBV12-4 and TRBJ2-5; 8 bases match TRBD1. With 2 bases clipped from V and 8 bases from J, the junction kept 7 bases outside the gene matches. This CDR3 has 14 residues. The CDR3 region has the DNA TGTGCCAGCAGTTTAATTACAGGGGGTCAAACCCAGTACTTC. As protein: CASSLITGGQTQYF.

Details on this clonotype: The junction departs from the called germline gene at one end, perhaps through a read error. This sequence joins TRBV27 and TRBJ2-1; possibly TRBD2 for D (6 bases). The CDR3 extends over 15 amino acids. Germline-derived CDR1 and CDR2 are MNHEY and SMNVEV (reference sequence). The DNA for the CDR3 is TGTGCCAGCAGTCTATCGGTGGAGGGCTACAATGAGCAGTTCTTC. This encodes CASSLSVEGYNEQFF.

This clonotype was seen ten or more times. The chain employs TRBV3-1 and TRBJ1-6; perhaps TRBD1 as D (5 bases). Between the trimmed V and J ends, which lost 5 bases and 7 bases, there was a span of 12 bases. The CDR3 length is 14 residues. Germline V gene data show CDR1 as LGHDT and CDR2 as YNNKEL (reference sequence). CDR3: CASSKRDVNSPLHF. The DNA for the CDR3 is TGTGCCAGCAGCAAACGGGACGTCAATTCACCCCTCCACTTT.

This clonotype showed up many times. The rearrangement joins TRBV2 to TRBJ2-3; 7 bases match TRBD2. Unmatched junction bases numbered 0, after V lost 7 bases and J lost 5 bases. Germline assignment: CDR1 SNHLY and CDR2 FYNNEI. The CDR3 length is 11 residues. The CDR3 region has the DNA TGTGCCAGCACTAGCGGAGATACGCAGTATTTT. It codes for CASTSGDTQYF.

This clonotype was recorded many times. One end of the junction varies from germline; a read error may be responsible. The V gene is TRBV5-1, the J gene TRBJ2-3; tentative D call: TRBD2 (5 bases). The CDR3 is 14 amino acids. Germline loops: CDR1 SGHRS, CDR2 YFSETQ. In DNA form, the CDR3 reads TGCGCCAGCAGGTTGGACGGGGACACAGATACGCAGTATTTT. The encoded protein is CASRLDGDTDTQYF.

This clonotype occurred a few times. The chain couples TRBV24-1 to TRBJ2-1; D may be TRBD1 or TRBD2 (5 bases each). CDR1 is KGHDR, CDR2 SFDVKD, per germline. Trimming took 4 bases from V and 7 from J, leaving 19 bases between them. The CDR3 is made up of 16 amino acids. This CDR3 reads CATSDPGTPPLNEQFF. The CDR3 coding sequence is TGTGCCACCAGTGACCCAGGGACCCCGCCCTTGAATGAGCAGTTCTTC.

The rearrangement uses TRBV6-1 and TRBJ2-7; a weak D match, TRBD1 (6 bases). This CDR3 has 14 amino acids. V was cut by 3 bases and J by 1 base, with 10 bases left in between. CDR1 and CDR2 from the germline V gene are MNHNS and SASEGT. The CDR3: CASSERQVSYEQYV. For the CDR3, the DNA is TGTGCCAGCAGTGAGAGACAGGTGTCCTACGAGCAGTACGTC.

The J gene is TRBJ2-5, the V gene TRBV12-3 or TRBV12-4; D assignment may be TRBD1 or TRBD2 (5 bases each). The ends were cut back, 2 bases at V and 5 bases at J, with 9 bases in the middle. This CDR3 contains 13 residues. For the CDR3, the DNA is TGTGCCAGCAGTTTATTATGGGGGGAGACCCAGTACTTC. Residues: CASSLLWGETQYF.

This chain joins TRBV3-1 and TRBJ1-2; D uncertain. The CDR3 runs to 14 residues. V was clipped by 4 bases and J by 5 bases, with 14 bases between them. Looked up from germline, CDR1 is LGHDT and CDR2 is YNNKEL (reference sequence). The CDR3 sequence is CASSLAGPRYGYTF. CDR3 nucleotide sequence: TGTGCCAGCAGCCTGGCAGGCCCACGGTATGGCTACACCTTC.

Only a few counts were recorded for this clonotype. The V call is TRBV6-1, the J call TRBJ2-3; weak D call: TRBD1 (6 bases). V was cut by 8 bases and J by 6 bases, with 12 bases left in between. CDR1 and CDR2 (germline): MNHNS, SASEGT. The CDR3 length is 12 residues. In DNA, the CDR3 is TGTGCCAGCCGAGAAACAGGGGATACGCAGTATTTT. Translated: CASRETGDTQYF.

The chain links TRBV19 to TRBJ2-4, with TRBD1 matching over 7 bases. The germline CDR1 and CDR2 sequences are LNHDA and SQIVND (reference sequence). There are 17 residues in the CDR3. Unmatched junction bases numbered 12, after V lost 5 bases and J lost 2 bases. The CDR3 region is CASSGPTGNPTKNIQYF. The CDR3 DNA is TGTGCCAGTAGTGGACCGACAGGGAACCCCACCAAAAACATTCAGTACTTC. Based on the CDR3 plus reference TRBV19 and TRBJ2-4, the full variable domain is DGGITQSPKYLFRKEGQNVTLSCEQNLNHDAMYWYRQDPGQGLRLIYYSQIVNDFQKGDIAEGYSVSREKKESFPLTVTSAQKNPTAFYLCASSGPTGNPTKNIQYFGAGTRLSVL.

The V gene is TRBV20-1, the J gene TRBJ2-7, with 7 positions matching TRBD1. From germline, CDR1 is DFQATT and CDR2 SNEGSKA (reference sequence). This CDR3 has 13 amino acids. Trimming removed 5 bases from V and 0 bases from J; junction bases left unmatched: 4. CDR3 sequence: CSAWDRYSYEQYV. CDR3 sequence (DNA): TGCAGTGCTTGGGACAGATACTCCTACGAGCAGTACGTC.

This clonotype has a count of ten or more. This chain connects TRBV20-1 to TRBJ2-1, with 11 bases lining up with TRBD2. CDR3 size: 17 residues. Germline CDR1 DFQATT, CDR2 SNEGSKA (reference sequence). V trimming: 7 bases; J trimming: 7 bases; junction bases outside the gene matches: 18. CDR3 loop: CSVGASGRTPTGNEQFF. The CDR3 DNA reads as TGCAGTGTAGGGGCTAGCGGGAGGACCCCCACAGGGAATGAGCAGTTCTTC.

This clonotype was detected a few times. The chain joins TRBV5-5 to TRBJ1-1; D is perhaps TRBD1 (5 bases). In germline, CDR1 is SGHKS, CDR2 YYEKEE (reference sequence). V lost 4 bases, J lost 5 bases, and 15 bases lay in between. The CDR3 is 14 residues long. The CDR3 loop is CASSTRVISTEAFF. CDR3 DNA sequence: TGTGCCAGCAGCACCAGGGTTATTTCGACTGAAGCTTTCTTT.

CDR3 protein: CASSLERDGGETQYF. CDR3 DNA: TGTGCCAGCAGCTTGGAGCGGGATGGAGGGGAGACCCAGTACTTC. The V and J genes are TRBV5-4 and TRBJ2-5; 7 bases are a match to TRBD2. The CDR3 length is 15 residues. Germline-derived CDR1 and CDR2 are SGHNT and YYREEE (reference sequence). Trimming removed 0 bases from V and 5 bases from J; junction bases left unmatched: 7.

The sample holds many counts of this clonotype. CDR3 in amino acids: CASSWGGIGGNQPQHF. The CDR3 nucleotides are TGTGCCAGCAGCTGGGGGGGGATTGGTGGCAATCAGCCCCAGCATTTT. The chain couples TRBV12-3 or TRBV12-4 to TRBJ1-5, with D possibly TRBD1 on 5 matching bases. The CDR3 extends over 16 amino acids. Trimming stripped 6 bases from V and 2 bases from J, with 17 bases between.

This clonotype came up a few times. The CDR3 is CASSFSSGKGEQYV. CDR3 DNA: TGTGCCAGCAGCTTCTCTTCGGGGAAGGGTGAGCAGTACGTC. The chain has TRBV13 and TRBJ2-7, with a tentative D call TRBD2 (5 bases). The CDR3 loop spans 14 amino acids. V was trimmed by 3 bases and J by 7 bases, leaving 16 bases between them. Germline V gene lookup returns CDR1 PRHDT and CDR2 FYEKMQ (reference sequence).

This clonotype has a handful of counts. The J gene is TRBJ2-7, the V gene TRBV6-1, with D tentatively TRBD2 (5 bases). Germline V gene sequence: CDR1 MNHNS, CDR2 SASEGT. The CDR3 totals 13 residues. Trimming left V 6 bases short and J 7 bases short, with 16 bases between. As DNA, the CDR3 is TGTGCCAGCAGGAAATCCATACGCGGGGAGCAGTACGTC. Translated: CASRKSIRGEQYV.

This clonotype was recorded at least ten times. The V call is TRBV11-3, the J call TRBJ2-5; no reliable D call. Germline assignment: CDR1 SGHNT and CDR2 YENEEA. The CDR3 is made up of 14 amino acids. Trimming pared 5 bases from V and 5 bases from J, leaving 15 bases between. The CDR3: CASSDQMEWETQYF. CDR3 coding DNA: TGTGCCAGCAGCGACCAAATGGAATGGGAGACCCAGTACTTC.